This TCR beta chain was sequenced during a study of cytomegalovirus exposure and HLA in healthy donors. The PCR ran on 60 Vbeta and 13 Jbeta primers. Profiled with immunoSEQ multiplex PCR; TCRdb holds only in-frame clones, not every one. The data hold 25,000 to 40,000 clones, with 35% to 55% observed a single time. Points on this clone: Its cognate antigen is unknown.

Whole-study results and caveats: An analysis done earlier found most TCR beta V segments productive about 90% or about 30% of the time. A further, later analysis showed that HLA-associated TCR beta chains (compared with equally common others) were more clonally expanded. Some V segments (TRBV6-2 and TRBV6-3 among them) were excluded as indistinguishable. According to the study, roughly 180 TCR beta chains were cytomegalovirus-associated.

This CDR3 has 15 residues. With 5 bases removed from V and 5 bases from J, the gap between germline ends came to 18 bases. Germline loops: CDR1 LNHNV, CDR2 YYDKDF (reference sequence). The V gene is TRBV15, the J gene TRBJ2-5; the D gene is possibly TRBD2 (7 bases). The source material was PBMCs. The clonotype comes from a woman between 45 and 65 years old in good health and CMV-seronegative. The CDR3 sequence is CATSQGREGGETQYF. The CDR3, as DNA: TGTGCCACCAGCCAGGGGAGGGAGGGAGGCGAGACCCAGTACTTC.